Detailed here is one T cell receptor (beta chain). MiXCR, applied by TCRdb to the 5' RACE reads, yields one record per CDR3 protein. The top ten hold over 8% of the sample, which has about 240,000 distinct CDR3 sequences, roughly a tenth seen once. Healthy Caucasian donors formed the entire cohort. This entry comes from a study of identical twins. CDR3 size: 15 residues. V gave up 2 bases and J gave up 7 bases; unmatched junction bases: 8. Germline V gene sequence: CDR1 MNHEY, CDR2 SVGEGT. This TCR derives from a man in his forties or fifties in good health. The chain couples TRBV6-2 or TRBV6-3 to TRBJ2-1, with 7 bases lining up with TRBD2. Sequenced material: memory T cells sorted from blood. The CDR3 nucleotides are TGTGCCAGCAGTTACGCGGGCGGGAGAGCGAATGAGCAGTTCTTC. Translated: CASSYAGGRANEQFF.